This T cell receptor (beta chain) was captured by sequencing in a study of tissue T cells after allogeneic stem cell transplantation. Overall study findings and caveats: Within patients, tissue anatomy strongly shaped TCR repertoire composition. This small cohort was clinically heterogeneous, and sampling depth was a limitation. Across patients, clones rarely overlapped, yet motif clusters were shared tissue-specifically.

TCRbeta CDR3 was sequenced at survey depth with template counts. Assay: immunoSEQ multiplex PCR; the TCRdb copy retains only in-frame clones and omits some. The data show some 19,000 clones, with roughly three quarters seen just once and about 0.38% held by the top ten. This clone was counted only a few times. The antigen is not known. Gene labels here are mouse ones. The TCR originated in a female BALB/c mouse in good health. The MHC haplotype of the strain is H2-d. Sequences were obtained from blood.

The CDR3 bases that were read are TGTGCCAGCCGCCGGGACAGGGATTCTGGAAATACGCTCTAT. Encoded protein: CASRRDRDSGNTLY. In full, the CDR3 reads CASRRDRDSGNTLYF. J is TRBJ1-3 and V is TRBV13-3, with 9 bases matching TRBD1. The DNA ends 1 residue before the CDR3 does, and the rest of the CDR3 is filled in from the germline J gene. Trimming took 7 bases from V and 0 from J; bases not matched to a gene: 5. CDR3 length: 15 residues. Germline CDR1 and CDR2: NNHDY and SYVADS.